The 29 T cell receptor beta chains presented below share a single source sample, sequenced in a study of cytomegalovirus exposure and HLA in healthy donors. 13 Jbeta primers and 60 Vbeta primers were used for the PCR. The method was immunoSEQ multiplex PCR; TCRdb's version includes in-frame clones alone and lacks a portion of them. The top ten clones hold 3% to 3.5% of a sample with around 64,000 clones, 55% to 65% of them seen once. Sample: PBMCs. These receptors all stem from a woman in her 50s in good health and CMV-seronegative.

CDR3 in DNA: TGTGCCAGCAGCGTAGATGGGGGGGCAATTGGAAACACCATATATTTT. Encoded protein: CASSVDGGAIGNTIYF. The rearrangement joins TRBV9 to TRBJ1-3, with D perhaps matching TRBD1 (6 bases). CDR3 length: 16 amino acids. Germline lookup yields CDR1 SGDLS and CDR2 YYNGEE. Trimming stripped 0 bases from V and 3 bases from J, with 13 bases between.

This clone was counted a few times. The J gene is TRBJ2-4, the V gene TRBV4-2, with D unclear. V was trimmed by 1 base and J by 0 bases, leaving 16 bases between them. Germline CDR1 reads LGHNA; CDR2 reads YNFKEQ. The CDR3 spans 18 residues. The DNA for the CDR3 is TGTGCCAGCAGCCAAGTGTCCGCGATGGGCGTAGCCAAAAACATTCAGTACTTC. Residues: CASSQVSAMGVAKNIQYF.

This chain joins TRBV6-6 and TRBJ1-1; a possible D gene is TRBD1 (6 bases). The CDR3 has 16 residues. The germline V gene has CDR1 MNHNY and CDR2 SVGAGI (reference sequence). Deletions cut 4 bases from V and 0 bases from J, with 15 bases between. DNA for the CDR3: TGTGCCAGCAGTTCCCAAAGGGGGGGGGTGAACACTGAAGCTTTCTTT. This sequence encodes CASSSQRGGVNTEAFF.

DNA of the CDR3: TGTGCCAGCAGCTTAGTGGGGCTAGCGGGGACCTACGAGCAGTACTTC. Its translation: CASSLVGLAGTYEQYF. The rearrangement links TRBV7-8 to TRBJ2-7; 9 bases agree with TRBD2. This CDR3 contains 16 residues. Germline CDR1 is SGHVS and CDR2 is FQNEAQ. V was clipped by 1 base and J by 2 bases; unmatched bases: 6.

Written as DNA, the CDR3 is TGCGCCAGCAGCTACTCGATTAGCGGGAGTTCCTACGAGCAGTACTTC. Translating it yields CASSYSISGSSYEQYF. V gene TRBV5-1 combines with J gene TRBJ2-7, with 9 bases fitting TRBD2. This CDR3 spans 16 amino acids. J was trimmed by 1 base and V by 3 bases; bases with no gene match: 8. Germline CDR1 SGHRS, CDR2 YFSETQ.

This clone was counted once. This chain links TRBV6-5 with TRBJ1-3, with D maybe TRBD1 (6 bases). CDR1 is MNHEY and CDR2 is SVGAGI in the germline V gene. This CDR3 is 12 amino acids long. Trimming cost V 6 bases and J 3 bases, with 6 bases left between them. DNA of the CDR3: TGTGCCAGCAGAGGGGGTGGAAACACCATATATTTT. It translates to CASRGGGNTIYF.

This CDR3 reads CASSSIPGHTQETQYF. CDR3 bases: TGCGCCAGCAGCTCTATCCCGGGACACACCCAAGAGACCCAGTACTTC. This sequence joins TRBV5-1 and TRBJ2-5; perhaps TRBD1 as D (6 bases). CDR1 is SGHRS, CDR2 YFSETQ, per germline. The V gene lost 3 bases and the J gene lost 1 base, with 16 bases spanning the gap. This CDR3 spans 16 amino acids.

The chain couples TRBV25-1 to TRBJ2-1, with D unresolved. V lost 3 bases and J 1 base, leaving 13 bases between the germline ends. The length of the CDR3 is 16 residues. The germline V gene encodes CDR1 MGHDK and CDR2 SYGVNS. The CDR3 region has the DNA TGTGCCAGCAGTGATCAATCTGCTAGATCCTACAATGAGCAGTTCTTC. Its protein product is CASSDQSARSYNEQFF.

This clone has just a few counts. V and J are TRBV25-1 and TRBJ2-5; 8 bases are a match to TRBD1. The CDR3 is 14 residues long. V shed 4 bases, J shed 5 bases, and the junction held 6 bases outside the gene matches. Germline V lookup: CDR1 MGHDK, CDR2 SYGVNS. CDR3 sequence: CASSVPGGVETQYF. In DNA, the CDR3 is TGTGCCAGCAGTGTACCAGGGGGCGTGGAGACCCAGTACTTC.

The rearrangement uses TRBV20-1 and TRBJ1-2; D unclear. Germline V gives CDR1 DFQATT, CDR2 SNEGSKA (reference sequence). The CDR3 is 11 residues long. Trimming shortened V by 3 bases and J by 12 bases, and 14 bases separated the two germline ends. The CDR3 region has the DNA TGCAGTGCTAGGGGAGGGAGGCGTGACACCTTC. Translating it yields CSARGGRRDTF.

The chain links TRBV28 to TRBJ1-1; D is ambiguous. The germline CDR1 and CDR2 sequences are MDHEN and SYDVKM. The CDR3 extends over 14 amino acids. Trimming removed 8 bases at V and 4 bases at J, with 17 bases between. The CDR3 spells CASQEGGVRTEAFF. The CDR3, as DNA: TGTGCCAGCCAAGAGGGCGGGGTGCGCACTGAAGCTTTCTTT.

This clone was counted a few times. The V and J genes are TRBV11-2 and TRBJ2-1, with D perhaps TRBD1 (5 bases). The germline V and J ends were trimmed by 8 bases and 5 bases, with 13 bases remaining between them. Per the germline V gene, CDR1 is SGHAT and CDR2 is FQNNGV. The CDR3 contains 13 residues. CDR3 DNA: TGTGCCAGCTCCATTGGCAGGGACAATGAGCAGTTCTTC. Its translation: CASSIGRDNEQFF.

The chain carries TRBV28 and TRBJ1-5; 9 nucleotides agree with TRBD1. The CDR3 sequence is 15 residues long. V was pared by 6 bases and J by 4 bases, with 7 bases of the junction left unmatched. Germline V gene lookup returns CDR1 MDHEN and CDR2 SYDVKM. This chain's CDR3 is CASSPAGTGNQPQHF. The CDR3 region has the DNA TGTGCCAGCAGCCCTGCGGGGACAGGGAATCAGCCCCAGCATTTT.

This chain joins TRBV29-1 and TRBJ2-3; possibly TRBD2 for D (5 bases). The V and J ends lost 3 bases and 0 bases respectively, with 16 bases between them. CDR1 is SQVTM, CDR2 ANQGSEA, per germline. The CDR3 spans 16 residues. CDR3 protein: CSVDTGSTASTDTQYF. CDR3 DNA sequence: TGCAGCGTTGATACGGGGTCGACCGCTAGCACAGATACGCAGTATTTT.

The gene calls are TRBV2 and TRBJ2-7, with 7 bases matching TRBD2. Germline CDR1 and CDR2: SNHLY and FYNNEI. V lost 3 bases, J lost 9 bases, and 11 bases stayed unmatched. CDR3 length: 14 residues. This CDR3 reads CASSDREGFRRQYF. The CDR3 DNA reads TGTGCCAGCAGTGACAGGGAGGGATTTAGGAGGCAGTACTTC.

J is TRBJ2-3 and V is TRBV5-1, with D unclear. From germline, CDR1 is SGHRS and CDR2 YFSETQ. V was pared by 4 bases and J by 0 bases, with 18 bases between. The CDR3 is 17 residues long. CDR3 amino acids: CASSISLTLASTDTQYF. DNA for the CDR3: TGCGCCAGCAGCATTTCCCTGACTTTGGCTAGCACAGATACGCAGTATTTT.

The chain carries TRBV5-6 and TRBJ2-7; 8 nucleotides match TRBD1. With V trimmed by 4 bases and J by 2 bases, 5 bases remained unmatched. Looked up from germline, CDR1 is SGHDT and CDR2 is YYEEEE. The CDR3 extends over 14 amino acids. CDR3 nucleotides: TGTGCCAGCAGCGCCCAGGGGGCGGCCTACGAGCAGTACTTC. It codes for CASSAQGAAYEQYF.

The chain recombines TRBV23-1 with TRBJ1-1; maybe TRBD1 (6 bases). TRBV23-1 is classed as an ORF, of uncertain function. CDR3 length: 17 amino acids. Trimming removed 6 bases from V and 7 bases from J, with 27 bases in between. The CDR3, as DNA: TGCGCCAGCAGCCCACATACTAGGACAGAGCTATTTAGTGAAGCTTTCTTT. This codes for CASSPHTRTELFSEAFF.

The CDR3 loop reads CASSQLATFDSYEQYF. CDR3 DNA sequence: TGCGCCAGCAGCCAATTAGCGACTTTCGACTCCTACGAGCAGTACTTC. This chain uses TRBV4-3 with TRBJ2-7, with D maybe TRBD2 (5 bases). V shed 2 bases and J shed 0 bases, with 14 bases lying between them. The CDR3 sequence is 16 residues long. The germline V gene has CDR1 LGHNA and CDR2 YSLEER.

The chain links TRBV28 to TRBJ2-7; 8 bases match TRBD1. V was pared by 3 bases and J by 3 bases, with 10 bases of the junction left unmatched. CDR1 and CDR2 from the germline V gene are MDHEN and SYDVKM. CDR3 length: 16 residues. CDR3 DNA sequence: TGTGCCAGCAGTTTTCGGTCCGGACAGGGTTACTACGAGCAGTACTTC. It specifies CASSFRSGQGYYEQYF.

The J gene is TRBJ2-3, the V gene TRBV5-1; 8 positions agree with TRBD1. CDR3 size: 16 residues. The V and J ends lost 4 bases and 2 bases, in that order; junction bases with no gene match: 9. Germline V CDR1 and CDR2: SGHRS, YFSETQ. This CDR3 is CASSEGTGPATDTQYF. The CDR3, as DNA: TGCGCCAGCAGCGAAGGGACAGGTCCCGCCACAGATACGCAGTATTTT.

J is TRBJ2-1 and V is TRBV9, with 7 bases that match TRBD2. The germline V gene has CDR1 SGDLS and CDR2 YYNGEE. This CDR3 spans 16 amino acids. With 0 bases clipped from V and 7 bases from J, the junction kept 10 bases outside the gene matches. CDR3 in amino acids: CASSVATSARGNEQFF. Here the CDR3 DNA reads TGTGCCAGCAGCGTAGCTACTAGCGCTCGCGGGAATGAGCAGTTCTTC.

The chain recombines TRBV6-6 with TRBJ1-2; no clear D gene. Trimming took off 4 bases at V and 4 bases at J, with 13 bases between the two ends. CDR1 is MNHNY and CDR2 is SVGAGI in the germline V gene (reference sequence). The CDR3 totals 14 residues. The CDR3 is CASSFTDTSYGYTF. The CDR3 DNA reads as TGTGCCAGCAGTTTCACCGACACTTCCTATGGCTACACCTTC.

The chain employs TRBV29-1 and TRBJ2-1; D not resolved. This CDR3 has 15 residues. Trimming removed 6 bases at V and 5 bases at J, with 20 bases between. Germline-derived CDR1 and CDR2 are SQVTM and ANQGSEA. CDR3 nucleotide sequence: TGCAGCGTAGGTCTACGGCTTGCTGAGGACAATGAGCAGTTCTTC. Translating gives CSVGLRLAEDNEQFF.

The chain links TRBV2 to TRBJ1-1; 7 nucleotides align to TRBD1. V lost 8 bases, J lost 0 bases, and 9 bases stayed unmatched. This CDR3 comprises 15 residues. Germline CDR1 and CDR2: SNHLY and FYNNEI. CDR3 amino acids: CASARGQVMNTEAFF. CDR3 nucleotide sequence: TGTGCCAGCGCCCGAGGACAGGTCATGAACACTGAAGCTTTCTTT.

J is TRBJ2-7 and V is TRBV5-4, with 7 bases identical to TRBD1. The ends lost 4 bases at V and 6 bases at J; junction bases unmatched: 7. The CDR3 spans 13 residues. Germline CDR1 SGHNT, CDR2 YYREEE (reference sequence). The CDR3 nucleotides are TGTGCCAGCAGCGTCGACAGGGATGGCGAGCAGTACTTC. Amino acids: CASSVDRDGEQYF. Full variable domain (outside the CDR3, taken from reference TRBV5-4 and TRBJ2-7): ETGVTQSPTHLIKTRGQQVTLRCSSQSGHNTVSWYQQALGQGPQFIFQYYREEENGRGNFPPRFSGLQFPNYSSELNVNALELDDSALYLCASSVDRDGEQYFGPGTRLTVT.

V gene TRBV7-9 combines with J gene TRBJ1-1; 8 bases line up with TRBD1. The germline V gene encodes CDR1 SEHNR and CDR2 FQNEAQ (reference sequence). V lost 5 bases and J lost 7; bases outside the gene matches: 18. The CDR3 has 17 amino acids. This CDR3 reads CASSPPQLGQGSDEAFF. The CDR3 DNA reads TGTGCCAGCAGCCCCCCACAGTTAGGACAGGGTTCAGATGAAGCTTTCTTT.

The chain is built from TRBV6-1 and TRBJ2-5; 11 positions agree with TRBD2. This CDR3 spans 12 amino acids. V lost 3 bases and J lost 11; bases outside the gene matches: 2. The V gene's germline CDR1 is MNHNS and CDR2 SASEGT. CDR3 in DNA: TGTGCCAGCAGTGAGTCTAGCGGGAGGCAGTACTTC. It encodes CASSESSGRQYF.

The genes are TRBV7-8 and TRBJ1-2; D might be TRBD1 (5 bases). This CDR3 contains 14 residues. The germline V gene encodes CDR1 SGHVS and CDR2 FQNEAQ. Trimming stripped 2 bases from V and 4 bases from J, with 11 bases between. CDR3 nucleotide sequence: TGTGCCAGCAGCTTACTAAGGGGAATCTATGGCTACACCTTC. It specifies CASSLLRGIYGYTF.